What follows are 9 T cell receptor beta chains derived from one specimen sequenced in a study of T cells in Graves' hyperthyroidism and ophthalmopathy. There were TCR beta CDR3 regions amplified from RNA transcripts. The HTBI primer set drove a first-round RT-PCR of the TCR CDR3. TCRdb re-derived calls from the multiplex PCR reads in MiXCR, one entry per CDR3 protein. The table lists about 420,000 distinct CDR3 sequences, more than 15% of them singletons. Sequencing was done on a sample of blood. Receptors originate from a young woman with Graves' hyperthyroidism.

This clonotype was observed many times. The chain couples TRBV2 to TRBJ1-4, with TRBD1 identical over 8 bases. V lost 6 bases and J lost 7; bases outside the gene matches: 7. This CDR3 region has 14 residues. Germline CDR1 SNHLY, CDR2 FYNNEI. The CDR3 DNA is TGTGCCAGCAGGTACAGGGGGTTGAGTGAAAAACTGTTTTTT. Residues: CASRYRGLSEKLFF.

At least ten counts were recorded for this clonotype. The chain uses TRBV27 and TRBJ2-3; D possibly corresponds to TRBD1 (6 bases). The CDR3 spans 13 residues. CDR1 MNHEY and CDR2 SMNVEV come from the germline V gene (reference sequence). The V and J ends lost 8 bases and 1 base respectively, with 10 bases between them. The CDR3 nucleotides are TGTGCCAGCTCGACAGGCCGCACAGATACGCAGTATTTT. Amino acids: CASSTGRTDTQYF.

This clonotype appeared a few times. The rearrangement uses TRBV4-2 and TRBJ2-1; D ambiguous. CDR3 size: 16 residues. Germline V gene sequence: CDR1 LGHNA, CDR2 YNFKEQ. V was pared by 0 bases and J by 2 bases, with 11 bases between. CDR3 residues: CASSQEGHLAYNEQFF. The CDR3 nucleotides read TGTGCCAGCAGCCAAGAAGGCCATTTGGCCTACAATGAGCAGTTCTTC.

The chain recombines TRBV28 with TRBJ2-5; D is unresolved. The CDR3 loop spans 14 amino acids. The germline CDR1 and CDR2 sequences are MDHEN and SYDVKM. Trimming shortened V by 5 bases and J by 5 bases, and 15 bases separated the two germline ends. DNA for the CDR3: TGTGCCAGCAGTCTCCAGGCCACCGGGGAGACCCAGTACTTC. Protein product: CASSLQATGETQYF.

This clonotype was found a few times. The chain links TRBV15 to TRBJ2-1; 15 bases map to TRBD2. V was pared by 0 bases and J by 7 bases, with 10 bases of the junction left unmatched. Germline V gene sequence: CDR1 LNHNV, CDR2 YYDKDF (reference sequence). This CDR3 has 19 amino acids. CDR3 sequence reads: CATSRDTIRTSGRVNEQFF. Written as DNA, the CDR3 is TGTGCCACCAGCAGAGATACCATTCGGACTAGCGGGAGGGTAAATGAGCAGTTCTTC. Together with reference TRBV15 and TRBJ2-1, the CDR3 gives the full variable domain: DAMVIQNPRYQVTQFGKPVTLSCSQTLNHNVMYWYQQKSSQAPKLLFHYYDKDFNNEADTPDNFQSRRPNTSFCFLDIRSPGLGDTAMYLCATSRDTIRTSGRVNEQFFGPGTRLTVL.

The chain carries TRBV9 and TRBJ1-5; D may be TRBD1 (5 bases). Trimming cost V 0 bases and J 2 bases, with 9 bases left between them. Germline CDR1 SGDLS, CDR2 YYNGEE. The CDR3 is 15 amino acids. The CDR3 DNA reads as TGTGCCAGCAGCGTAGATGGGGGACGCAATCAGCCCCAGCATTTT. Its translation: CASSVDGGRNQPQHF.

CDR3 amino acids: CASSLVGQGPGNTIYF. CDR3 nucleotides: TGCGCCAGCAGCTTGGTGGGACAGGGACCTGGAAACACCATATATTTT. This chain joins TRBV5-1 and TRBJ1-3; 9 bases match TRBD1. Unmatched junction bases numbered 3, after V lost 0 bases and J lost 2 bases. The CDR3 contains 16 residues. Per the germline V gene, CDR1 is SGHRS and CDR2 is YFSETQ.

This clonotype was counted many times. The rearrangement links TRBV13 to TRBJ2-1; either TRBD1 or TRBD2 may supply D (6 bases each). This CDR3 has 17 residues. Trimming stripped 4 bases from V and 3 bases from J, with 19 bases between. Germline V gene lookup returns CDR1 PRHDT and CDR2 FYEKMQ (reference sequence). The CDR3 region is CASSSLGGLTVYNEQFF. The CDR3 region has the DNA TGTGCCAGCAGCTCCCTGGGGGGCCTTACTGTCTACAATGAGCAGTTCTTC. The full variable domain, with the rest looked up from reference TRBV13 and TRBJ2-1, is AAGVIQSPRHLIKEKRETATLKCYPIPRHDTVYWYQQGPGQDPQFLISFYEKMQSDKGSIPDRFSAQQFSDYHSELNMSSLELGDSALYFCASSSLGGLTVYNEQFFGPGTRLTVL.

The V and J genes are TRBV6-1 and TRBJ2-3; D ambiguous. The germline V gene has CDR1 MNHNS and CDR2 SASEGT. The CDR3 is 16 amino acids. Trimming took off 4 bases at V and 2 bases at J, with 16 bases between the two ends. CDR3 amino acids: CASSAPRVPDTDTQYF. The CDR3 coding sequence is TGTGCCAGCAGTGCTCCCCGCGTTCCTGACACAGATACGCAGTATTTT.